This T cell receptor beta chain was documented in a study of T-cell memory formation after mild COVID-19. Study summary: Clustering of TCRs was largely donor specific.

Via MiXCR, TCRdb re-called the 5' RACE reads, giving one row per CDR3 protein. The sample comprises fewer than 400,000 distinct CDR3 sequences, approximately 16% of which are singletons, and roughly 21% rests with the top ten. This clonotype came up a few times. Its specificity is not known. Overall study findings and caveats: The finding that pre-infection memory included some responding clones suggested that cross-reactive memory joined. Contracting clones from day 15 to 85 had balanced CD4/CD8; later expanders favoured CD4+. Largely, contracting CD4+ clones fell within CM and EM, and contracting CD8+ clones within EMRA.

This receptor was taken from a man between 18 and 35 years old who had mild COVID-19 (a few samples of this study predate the infection). Cell type and time point are not known. The source material was PBMCs or a T cell subset sorted from them (not recorded which).

DNA for the CDR3: TGCGCCAGCAGCTTGGGGTGGTCCGGGAGGACTGAAGCTTTCTTT. It codes for CASSLGWSGRTEAFF. The chain uses TRBV5-1 and TRBJ1-1, with no clear D. CDR3 length equals 15 residues. Trimming left V 0 bases short and J 5 bases short, with 14 bases between. Germline V gives CDR1 SGHRS, CDR2 YFSETQ.